These 26 T cell receptor beta chains originate from one sample sequenced in a study of CD8 T cells in ankylosing spondylitis. TCRdb called the 5' RACE reads again in MiXCR, with one record for every CDR3 protein. Here the sample spans about 140,000 distinct CDR3 sequences, about 10% being singletons. The sequencing sample was made of blood, either unsorted or a sorted T cell fraction (not recorded which). The receptors derive from a female donor with ankylosing spondylitis or in good health (not recorded which).

Ten or more counts support this clonotype. The CDR3 sequence is CSVGAWAGDEAFF. The CDR3, as DNA: TGCAGCGTTGGAGCCTGGGCAGGGGATGAAGCTTTCTTT. J is TRBJ1-1 and V is TRBV29-1; D is perhaps TRBD1 (6 bases). Trimming stripped 4 bases from V and 7 bases from J, with 16 bases between. This CDR3 region has 13 residues. Germline CDR1 is SQVTM and CDR2 is ANQGSEA.

This clonotype was picked up many times. The chain has TRBV11-2 and TRBJ2-2, with unresolved D. CDR3 size: 14 residues. Germline V gene sequence: CDR1 SGHAT, CDR2 FQNNGV. V was cut by 0 bases and J by 1 base, with 3 bases left in between. The CDR3 DNA reads TGTGCCAGCAGCTTAGACCGGAACACCGGGGAGCTGTTTTTT. Residues: CASSLDRNTGELFF.

This clonotype was found once. A read error may explain this, as a much larger clone is one base away. The chain uses TRBV28 and TRBJ1-1; 10 nucleotides agree with TRBD1. This CDR3 region has 14 residues. Per the germline V gene, CDR1 is MDHEN and CDR2 is SYDVKM. The CDR3 here is CVSSPGQGTTEAFF. DNA of the CDR3: TGTGTCAGCAGTCCGGGACAGGGGACGACTGAAGCTTTCTTT.

In this sample, this clonotype turned up many times. V usage is TRBV7-3 and J usage is TRBJ1-5; D unclear. The ends were cut back, 1 base at V and 4 bases at J, with 14 bases in the middle. The CDR3 totals 16 residues. The germline V gene encodes CDR1 SGHTA and CDR2 FQGTGA. CDR3 sequence reads: CASSLIERGGNQPQHF. The CDR3 DNA reads TGTGCCAGCAGCTTAATCGAAAGAGGAGGAAATCAGCCCCAGCATTTT.

This clonotype was found many times. The CDR3 DNA sequence: TGCGCCAGCAGCTTGAGTATGTTGGTCACTGAAGCTTTCTTT. This codes for CASSLSMLVTEAFF. The genes are TRBV5-1 and TRBJ1-1; D unresolved. Germline CDR1 and CDR2: SGHRS and YFSETQ. This CDR3 spans 14 amino acids. V was trimmed by 1 base and J by 4 bases, leaving 11 bases between them. Looking up the rest from reference TRBV5-1 and TRBJ1-1 gives the full variable domain: KAGVTQTPRYLIKTRGQQVTLSCSPISGHRSVSWYQQTPGQGLQFLFEYFSETQRNKGNFPGRFSGRQFSNSRSEMNVSTLELGDSALYLCASSLSMLVTEAFFGQGTRLTVV.

This clonotype was observed at least ten times. This rearrangement joins TRBV5-1 to TRBJ1-1, with D perhaps matching TRBD1 (5 bases). Germline lookup yields CDR1 SGHRS and CDR2 YFSETQ. V lost 4 bases and J lost 4, with 17 bases in between. This CDR3 comprises 15 residues. The DNA of the CDR3 is TGCGCCAGCAGCGGAACCAGGGAGCACGGCACTGAAGCTTTCTTT. Its translation: CASSGTREHGTEAFF. The whole variable domain, remainder taken from reference TRBV5-1 and TRBJ1-1, is KAGVTQTPRYLIKTRGQQVTLSCSPISGHRSVSWYQQTPGQGLQFLFEYFSETQRNKGNFPGRFSGRQFSNSRSEMNVSTLELGDSALYLCASSGTREHGTEAFFGQGTRLTVV.

Written as DNA, the CDR3 is TGCAGCGTTCCTCCTGGGGCCGAGCAGTACTTC. It translates to CSVPPGAEQYF. J is TRBJ2-7 and V is TRBV29-1; a possible D gene is TRBD1 (5 bases). V was trimmed by 5 bases and J by 6 bases, leaving 11 bases between them. The V gene's germline CDR1 is SQVTM and CDR2 ANQGSEA. The CDR3 extends over 11 amino acids.

A few counts support this clonotype. This chain uses TRBV27 with TRBJ2-3; tentatively, D is TRBD1 or TRBD2 (5 bases each). V was cut by 3 bases and J by 5 bases, with 12 bases left in between. CDR3 size: 14 residues. The germline CDR1 and CDR2 sequences are MNHEY and SMNVEV (reference sequence). This CDR3 is CASSFPGLGDTQYF. The CDR3 coding sequence is TGTGCCAGCAGTTTTCCGGGGCTGGGAGATACGCAGTATTTT.

This clonotype was observed at least ten times. The chain combines TRBV5-1 with TRBJ2-7, with 7 positions matching TRBD2. The junction had 14 bases not matched to a gene; V was cut back by 5 bases and J by 3 bases. Per germline, CDR1 SGHRS and CDR2 YFSETQ. CDR3 size: 16 residues. Here the CDR3 DNA reads TGCGCCAGCAGTTTTAACTTACGGGAGGCTCTCTACGAGCAGTACTTC. It yields the protein CASSFNLREALYEQYF.

This clonotype was seen at least ten times. The rearrangement joins TRBV12-3 or TRBV12-4 to TRBJ1-5, with no clear D. This CDR3 region has 16 residues. V lost 6 bases and J 0 bases, leaving 15 bases between the germline ends. The CDR3 here is CASSSAWPGSNQPQHF. The CDR3 DNA reads TGTGCCAGCAGCTCAGCGTGGCCCGGTAGCAATCAGCCCCAGCATTTT.

This clonotype was picked up many times. The V and J genes are TRBV20-1 and TRBJ1-2; 7 nucleotides line up with TRBD1. V trimming: 5 bases; J trimming: 2 bases; junction bases outside the gene matches: 5. The CDR3 spans 13 residues. Germline CDR1 reads DFQATT; CDR2 reads SNEGSKA (reference sequence). This CDR3 reads CSARPGQNYGYTF. The DNA for the CDR3 is TGCAGTGCTCGGCCGGGACAGAACTATGGCTACACCTTC.

This clonotype was detected ten times or more. The V gene is TRBV6-1, the J gene TRBJ2-2; possibly TRBD1 or TRBD2 for D (5 bases each). Looked up from germline, CDR1 is MNHNS and CDR2 is SASEGT. The CDR3 length is 14 residues. The germline V and J ends were trimmed by 10 bases and 4 bases, with 16 bases remaining between them. CDR3 protein: CAMLGDGTTGELFF. The CDR3 region has the DNA TGTGCCATGCTCGGGGACGGAACCACCGGGGAGCTGTTTTTT.

This clonotype was picked up many times. The chain couples TRBV20-1 to TRBJ2-2; D call uncertain. The germline V gene has CDR1 DFQATT and CDR2 SNEGSKA (reference sequence). Trimming pared 1 base from V and 0 bases from J, leaving 6 bases between. The CDR3 has 14 amino acids. CDR3 in amino acids: CSARGGTNTGELFF. The CDR3 DNA sequence: TGCAGTGCTAGAGGCGGTACGAACACCGGGGAGCTGTTTTTT.

The chain couples TRBV10-1 to TRBJ2-1; TRBD1 is a possible D gene (5 bases). The CDR3 consists of 16 residues. V dropped 1 base and J dropped 2 bases, with 12 bases sitting between them. Germline assignment: CDR1 WNHNN and CDR2 SYGVQD (reference sequence). CDR3 region: CASSEFTAGTYNEQFF. In DNA, the CDR3 is TGCGCCAGCAGTGAGTTCACGGCAGGGACCTACAATGAGCAGTTCTTC.

In its sample, this clonotype was seen many times. The chain has TRBV28 and TRBJ2-3; D may correspond to TRBD1 or TRBD2 (5 bases each). CDR3 length: 13 residues. Trimming stripped 7 bases from V and 10 bases from J, with 18 bases between. In germline, CDR1 is MDHEN, CDR2 SYDVKM. CDR3 DNA sequence: TGTGCCAGCACCTTGCTGTCTGGGACCTCGCAGTATTTT. It specifies CASTLLSGTSQYF.

This clonotype was found many times. The rearrangement uses TRBV19 and TRBJ2-1, with D possibly being TRBD2 (5 bases). CDR1 and CDR2 (germline): LNHDA, SQIVND (reference sequence). V gave up 4 bases and J gave up 0 bases, with 13 bases separating them. The CDR3 length is 16 residues. The CDR3: CASSTQAASSYNEQFF. CDR3 DNA sequence: TGTGCCAGTAGTACCCAAGCGGCTAGCTCCTACAATGAGCAGTTCTTC.

Many counts were recorded for this clonotype. The chain is built from TRBV28 and TRBJ1-5; no clear D. V was clipped by 2 bases and J by 8 bases, with 16 bases between them. This CDR3 comprises 15 residues. Per germline, CDR1 MDHEN and CDR2 SYDVKM. CDR3 sequence reads: CASSLEGPSSKPQHF. The CDR3 DNA reads TGTGCCAGCAGTTTAGAGGGTCCCAGTTCGAAGCCCCAGCATTTT.

This clonotype was found many times. This sequence joins TRBV5-1 and TRBJ2-3; no definite D call. This CDR3 is 14 amino acids long. Trimming stripped 8 bases from V and 1 base from J, with 14 bases between. Per germline, CDR1 SGHRS and CDR2 YFSETQ. DNA of the CDR3: TGCGCCAGGAAATACACGACCTGCACAGATACGCAGTATTTT. It is translated as CARKYTTCTDTQYF.

This clonotype was seen many times. J is TRBJ1-5 and V is TRBV3-1; the D gene is possibly TRBD1 (5 bases). This CDR3 is 13 amino acids long. Deletions cut 1 base from V and 5 bases from J, with 6 bases between. Germline CDR1 reads LGHDT; CDR2 reads YNNKEL (reference sequence). The CDR3 coding sequence is TGTGCCAGCAGCCAAGGAGGGGATCAGCCCCAGCATTTT. This gives the protein CASSQGGDQPQHF.

The chain joins TRBV29-1 to TRBJ1-2; no definite D call. The CDR3 contains 11 residues. Trimming left V 4 bases short and J 12 bases short, with 15 bases between. Germline V gives CDR1 SQVTM, CDR2 ANQGSEA. CDR3 amino acids: CSVVLGTLDTF. The CDR3 DNA reads as TGCAGCGTTGTTCTCGGCACCCTGGACACCTTC. The full variable domain, its missing parts supplied by reference TRBV29-1 and TRBJ1-2, is SAVISQKPSRDICQRGTSLTIQCQVDSQVTMMFWYRQQPGQSLTLIATANQGSEATYESGFVIDKFPISRPNLTFSTLTVSNMSPEDSSIYLCSVVLGTLDTFGSGTRLTVV.

In this sample, this clonotype turned up many times. J is TRBJ1-1 and V is TRBV7-3; D is unresolved. The CDR3 spans 14 residues. The germline V gene has CDR1 SGHTA and CDR2 FQGTGA. Trimming cost V 4 bases and J 0 bases, with 9 bases left between them. The CDR3 reads CASSSSSMNTEAFF. The CDR3, as DNA: TGTGCCAGCAGCTCCAGTAGCATGAACACTGAAGCTTTCTTT. Full variable domain (outside the CDR3, taken from reference TRBV7-3 and TRBJ1-1): GAGVSQTPSNKVTEKGKYVELRCDPISGHTALYWYRQSLGQGPEFLIYFQGTGAADDSGLPNDRFFAVRPEGSVSTLKIQRTERGDSAVYLCASSSSSMNTEAFFGQGTRLTVV.

At least ten counts were recorded for this clonotype. This chain uses TRBV20-1 with TRBJ1-2; D remains ambiguous. The germline gives CDR1 DFQATT, CDR2 SNEGSKA (reference sequence). The ends were cut back, 5 bases at V and 7 bases at J, with 11 bases in the middle. This CDR3 has 11 amino acids. The CDR3 reads CSASFGRGYTF. The CDR3 DNA is TGCAGTGCTTCTTTTGGACGTGGCTACACCTTC.

In its sample, this clonotype was seen many times. The J gene is TRBJ1-2, the V gene TRBV5-5, with 9 bases lining up with TRBD1. From germline, CDR1 is SGHKS and CDR2 YYEKEE (reference sequence). The CDR3 has 14 residues. After removal of 4 bases from V and 4 bases from J, the junction contained 5 bases not matched to a gene. CDR3 sequence (DNA): TGTGCCAGCAGCGCGGACAGGGGTGTCTATGGCTACACCTTC. This codes for CASSADRGVYGYTF.

This clonotype was observed many times. This chain joins TRBV5-1 and TRBJ2-7, with D perhaps assigned TRBD1 or TRBD2 (5 bases each). The CDR3 spans 14 residues. In germline, CDR1 is SGHRS, CDR2 YFSETQ. Trimming cost V 3 bases and J 1 base, with 11 bases left between them. CDR3 sequence (DNA): TGCGCCAGCAGCTCCCGGGACGGGTCCTACGAGCAGTACTTC. Protein: CASSSRDGSYEQYF.

Many counts were recorded for this clonotype. V usage is TRBV3-1 and J usage is TRBJ2-2; D unresolved. Between the trimmed V and J ends, which lost 2 bases and 4 bases, there was a span of 5 bases. CDR1 and CDR2 from the germline V gene are LGHDT and YNNKEL (reference sequence). This CDR3 has 13 residues. CDR3 DNA sequence: TGTGCCAGCAGCCAATTCTCCACCGGGGAGCTGTTTTTT. Translated: CASSQFSTGELFF. Using reference TRBV3-1 and TRBJ2-2 for the parts outside the CDR3, the full variable domain is DTAVSQTPKYLVTQMGNDKSIKCEQNLGHDTMYWYKQDSKKFLKIMFSYNNKELIINETVPNRFSPKSPDKAHLNLHINSLELGDSAVYFCASSQFSTGELFFGEGSRLTVL.

This clonotype has at least ten counts. The V call is TRBV20-1, the J call TRBJ2-5; tentative D call: TRBD1 (5 bases). Between the trimmed V and J ends, which lost 0 bases and 3 bases, there was a span of 8 bases. This CDR3 spans 13 amino acids. Germline V lookup: CDR1 DFQATT, CDR2 SNEGSKA (reference sequence). The CDR3 DNA is TGCAGTGCTAGAGATGAGACAGAAGAGACCCAGTACTTC. This translates into CSARDETEETQYF.